Below, 6 T cell receptor beta chains from the same sample are listed, as sequenced in a study of CD8+ T cells in alopecia areata. Once RNA had been extracted, it was reverse transcribed into cDNA to act as the sequencing template. Only in-frame clones appear in the TCRdb table, and some are missing; sequencing was by immunoSEQ multiplex PCR. The table records 100,000 to 150,000 clones, around 60% of them present only once. Noted treatment: oral pan-JAK inhibitor, 5-10 mg twice daily. Sequencing was performed on CD4+ T cells sorted from blood, taken at week 4, from a patient treated with tofacitinib. These receptors were collected from a human donor with alopecia areata.

V gene TRBV5-1 combines with J gene TRBJ2-7; the D is unclear. With 0 bases removed from V and 4 bases from J, the gap between germline ends came to 17 bases. Per the germline V gene, CDR1 is SGHRS and CDR2 is YFSETQ. CDR3 length equals 16 residues. This chain's CDR3 is CASSLVSVAERYEQYF. The CDR3 DNA reads as TGCGCCAGCAGCTTGGTTTCCGTTGCAGAACGGTACGAGCAGTACTTC.

J is TRBJ2-3 and V is TRBV7-9; TRBD1 matches at 9 bases. The ends lost 5 bases at V and 3 bases at J; junction bases unmatched: 6. From germline, CDR1 is SEHNR and CDR2 FQNEAQ (reference sequence). This CDR3 region has 15 residues. This CDR3 is CASSPGTGLTDTQYF. The DNA of the CDR3 is TGTGCCAGCAGCCCCGGGACAGGGCTAACAGATACGCAGTATTTT.

The chain joins TRBV6-5 to TRBJ1-2; D might be TRBD1 (5 bases). Germline lookup yields CDR1 MNHEY and CDR2 SVGAGI. The CDR3 loop spans 13 amino acids. V was cut by 4 bases and J by 4 bases, with 10 bases left in between. The chain's CDR3 is CASSSGPVYGYTF. CDR3 sequence (DNA): TGTGCCAGCAGTTCGGGACCGGTCTATGGCTACACCTTC.

In DNA form, the CDR3 reads TGTGCCAGCAGTTTGAAGGGGGGCCAAGAGACCCAGTACTTC. Its translation is CASSLKGGQETQYF. This sequence joins TRBV27 and TRBJ2-5; D could derive from TRBD1 or TRBD2 (6 bases each). Deletions cut 3 bases from V and 1 base from J, with 9 bases between. The germline CDR1 and CDR2 sequences are MNHEY and SMNVEV (reference sequence). The CDR3 extends over 14 amino acids.

This clone has just one count. The chain carries TRBV29-1 and TRBJ1-4, with D possibly TRBD1 on 6 matching bases. Germline CDR1 and CDR2: SQVTM and ANQGSEA. The CDR3 contains 13 residues. V shed 6 bases and J shed 8 bases, with 16 bases lying between them. CDR3 bases: TGCAGCGTGGCGCAGGGGCGGGAGGAAAAACTGTTTTTT. Its translation is CSVAQGREEKLFF.

In its sample, this clone was seen a few times. The chain is built from TRBV19 and TRBJ2-3; tentatively, D is TRBD2 (7 bases). Germline V lookup: CDR1 LNHDA, CDR2 SQIVND (reference sequence). The CDR3 covers 16 residues. V was trimmed by 5 bases and J by 6 bases, leaving 21 bases between them. Here the CDR3 reads CASSPGLGGAPDTQYF. The DNA for the CDR3 is TGTGCCAGTAGTCCCGGTTTGGGGGGGGCCCCGGATACGCAGTATTTT.